What follows describes a single T cell receptor beta chain. Its antigen remains unknown. These data are taken from a study of T cell repertoires in cytomegalovirus infection. The wider study: Researchers turned to recently identified HLA-C-restricted CMV epitopes as well as well-studied HLA-B-restricted ones. Study-wide results and caveats: The ex vivo response was dominated by HLA-C-restricted CMV-specific TCR beta clonotypes.

Trimming removed 6 bases from V and 0 bases from J; junction bases left unmatched: 7. The length of the CDR3 is 15 residues. Germline lookup yields CDR1 DFQATT and CDR2 SNEGSKA (reference sequence). In TCRdb, the reads were re-called with MiXCR into one record per CDR3 protein. The sample has around 770,000 distinct CDR3 sequences, around 29% seen once. The material was cultured CD8+ T cells from PBMCs, obtained from culture after CMV antigen stimulation. The genes are TRBV20-1 and TRBJ1-5, with 8 bases aligning to TRBD1. The sequence came from a human donor in good health (CMV status not recorded). Some clones in this sample may be carry-over from other donors' samples. CDR3 protein: CSATGQGNSNQPQHF. In DNA, the CDR3 is TGCAGTGCAACAGGACAGGGAAATAGCAATCAGCCCCAGCATTTT.